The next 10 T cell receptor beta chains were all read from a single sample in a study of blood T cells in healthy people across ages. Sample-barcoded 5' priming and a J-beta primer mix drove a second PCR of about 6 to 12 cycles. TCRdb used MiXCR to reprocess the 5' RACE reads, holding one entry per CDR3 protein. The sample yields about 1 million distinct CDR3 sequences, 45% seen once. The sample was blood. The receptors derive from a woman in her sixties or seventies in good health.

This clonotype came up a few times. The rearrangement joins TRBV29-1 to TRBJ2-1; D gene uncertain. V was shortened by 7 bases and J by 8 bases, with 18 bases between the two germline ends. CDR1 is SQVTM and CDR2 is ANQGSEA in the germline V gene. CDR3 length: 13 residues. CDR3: CSARAAPGDEQFF. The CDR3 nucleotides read TGCAGCGCTAGGGCGGCCCCGGGCGATGAGCAGTTCTTC.

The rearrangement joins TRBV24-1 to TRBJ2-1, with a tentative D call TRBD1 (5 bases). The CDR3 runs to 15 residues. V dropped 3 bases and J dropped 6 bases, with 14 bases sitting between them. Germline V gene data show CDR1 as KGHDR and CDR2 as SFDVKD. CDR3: CATSDQTGYTNEQFF. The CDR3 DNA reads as TGTGCCACCAGTGATCAAACAGGTTATACCAATGAGCAGTTCTTC.

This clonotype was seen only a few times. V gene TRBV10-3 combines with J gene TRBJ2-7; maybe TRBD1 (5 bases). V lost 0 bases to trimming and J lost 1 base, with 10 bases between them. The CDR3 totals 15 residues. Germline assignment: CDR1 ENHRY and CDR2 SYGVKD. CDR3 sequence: CAISESAPGSYEQYF. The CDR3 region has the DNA TGTGCCATCAGTGAGTCGGCTCCAGGGTCCTACGAGCAGTACTTC.

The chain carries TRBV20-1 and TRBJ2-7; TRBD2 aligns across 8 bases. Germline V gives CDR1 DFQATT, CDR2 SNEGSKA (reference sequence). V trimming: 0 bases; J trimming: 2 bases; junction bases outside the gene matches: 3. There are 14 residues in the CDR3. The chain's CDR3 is CSARDLGGAYEQYF. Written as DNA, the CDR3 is TGCAGTGCTAGAGATCTCGGGGGGGCCTACGAGCAGTACTTC.

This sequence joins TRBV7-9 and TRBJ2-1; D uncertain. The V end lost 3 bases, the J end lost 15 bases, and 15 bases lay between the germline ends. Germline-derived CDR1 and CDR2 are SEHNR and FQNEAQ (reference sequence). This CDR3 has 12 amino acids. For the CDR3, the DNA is TGTGCCAGCAGCTTCAGTCAGCTAAAACGGTTCTTC. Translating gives CASSFSQLKRFF.

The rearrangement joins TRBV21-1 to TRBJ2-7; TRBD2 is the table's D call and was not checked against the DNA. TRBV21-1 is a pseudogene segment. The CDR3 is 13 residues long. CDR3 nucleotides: TGTGCCAGCCGTGGGACTAGATCGAGAGAGCAGTACTTC. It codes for CASRGTRSREQYF.

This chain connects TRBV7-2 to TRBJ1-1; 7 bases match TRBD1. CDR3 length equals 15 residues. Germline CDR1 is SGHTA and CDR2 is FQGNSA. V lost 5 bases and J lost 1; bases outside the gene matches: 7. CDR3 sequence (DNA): TGTGCCAGCAGCCTCGACAGGGTCAAGAACACTGAAGCTTTCTTT. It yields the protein CASSLDRVKNTEAFF.

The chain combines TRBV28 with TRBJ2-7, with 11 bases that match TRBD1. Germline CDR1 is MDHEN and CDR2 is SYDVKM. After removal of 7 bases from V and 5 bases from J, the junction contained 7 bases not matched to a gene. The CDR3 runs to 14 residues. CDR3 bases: TGTGCCAGCACCGCGGGACAGGGGGACCACGAGCAGTACTTC. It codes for CASTAGQGDHEQYF.

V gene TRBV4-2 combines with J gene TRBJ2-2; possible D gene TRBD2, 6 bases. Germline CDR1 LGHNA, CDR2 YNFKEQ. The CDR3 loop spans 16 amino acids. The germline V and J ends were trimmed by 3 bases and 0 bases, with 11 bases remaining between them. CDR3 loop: CASSQGGGANTGELFF. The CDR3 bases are TGTGCCAGCAGCCAGGGGGGTGGCGCGAACACCGGGGAGCTGTTTTTT.

In DNA form, the CDR3 reads TGCAGTGCTTCCCCGGGACTAGCTTCAGATACGCAGTATTTT. Translation gives CSASPGLASDTQYF. V gene TRBV20-1 combines with J gene TRBJ2-3; 9 bases line up with TRBD2. In germline, CDR1 is DFQATT, CDR2 SNEGSKA (reference sequence). This CDR3 contains 14 residues. Trimming removed 5 bases from V and 4 bases from J; junction bases left unmatched: 7.